The 11 T cell receptor beta chains listed next were all sequenced from one sample in a study of persistence of HIV-infected CD4 T cells. Sequencing used immunoSEQ version 4 in survey mode. Sequencing used immunoSEQ multiplex PCR; TCRdb keeps in-frame clones, though not all of them. Of about 5,000 clones listed, roughly 70% are singletons. The antigens of these receptors remain unknown. The stimulus was lysate of CMV-infected fibroblasts, around 10 ug/mL. Responding CD4+ T cells were sorted by upregulation of both CD40 ligand and CD69. The sample consisted of CD4+ T cells sorted from PBMCs after 18-hour stimulation, taken from a patient who received antiretroviral therapy. The receptors come from an adult man with HIV who was CMV-seropositive.

The chain links TRBV5-4 to TRBJ1-2, with TRBD1 matching 11 bases. In germline, CDR1 is SGHNT, CDR2 YYREEE (reference sequence). This CDR3 has 16 residues. V shed 0 bases, J shed 5 bases, and the junction held 6 bases outside the gene matches. The CDR3 bases are TGTGCCAGCAGCTTGGCTCAGGGGACAGGGGGGTATGGCTACACCTTC. It encodes CASSLAQGTGGYGYTF.

The chain recombines TRBV30 with TRBJ1-3; TRBD1 is a possible D gene (6 bases). V lost 3 bases and J 5 bases, leaving 20 bases between the germline ends. CDR3 length: 16 amino acids. Germline V gene lookup returns CDR1 GTSNPN and CDR2 SVGIG (reference sequence). CDR3 residues: CAWSFTRQAPRNTIYF. CDR3 DNA sequence: TGTGCCTGGAGCTTTACGCGACAGGCACCGAGAAACACCATATATTTT.

This clone appeared a few times. The chain has TRBV4-2 and TRBJ2-2; D is unresolved. This CDR3 has 13 amino acids. Trimming stripped 6 bases from V and 4 bases from J, with 9 bases between. Germline CDR1 is LGHNA and CDR2 is YNFKEQ. The CDR3 here is CASSSIGTGELFF. The CDR3 DNA sequence: TGTGCCAGCAGTTCCATTGGCACCGGGGAGCTGTTTTTT.

V is TRBV9 and J is TRBJ1-3; 8 bases line up with TRBD1. The junction had 7 bases not matched to a gene; V was cut back by 0 bases and J by 2 bases. This CDR3 contains 17 residues. CDR1 is SGDLS and CDR2 is YYNGEE in the germline V gene. CDR3 in amino acids: CASSVDPGTGPGNTIYF. The CDR3 bases are TGTGCCAGCAGCGTAGATCCGGGGACAGGTCCTGGAAACACCATATATTTT.

The chain recombines TRBV18 with TRBJ2-2, with a possible D match to TRBD2 (7 bases). Germline CDR1 is KGHSH and CDR2 is LQKENI. CDR3 size: 17 residues. Trimming took off 3 bases at V and 5 bases at J, with 19 bases between the two ends. This CDR3 is CASSPPGGSLQTGELFF. The CDR3 DNA reads TGTGCCAGCTCACCCCCGGGGGGCAGCTTACAGACCGGGGAGCTGTTTTTT.

The chain is built from TRBV4-2 and TRBJ1-2, with D unresolved. Per the germline V gene, CDR1 is LGHNA and CDR2 is YNFKEQ. CDR3 size: 15 residues. Trimming took 4 bases from V and 4 from J, leaving 16 bases between them. The CDR3 nucleotides read TGTGCCAGCAGCCCGCGACTCCAGCTCGGCTATGGCTACACCTTC. Protein product: CASSPRLQLGYGYTF.

The V gene is TRBV28, the J gene TRBJ2-7, with D hard to call. Germline-derived CDR1 and CDR2 are MDHEN and SYDVKM. V was trimmed by 4 bases and J by 1 base, leaving 11 bases between them. The CDR3 length is 14 residues. Written as DNA, the CDR3 is TGTGCCAGCAGTTCCCCAGGTAAATCCTACGAGCAGTACTTC. Its translation: CASSSPGKSYEQYF.

This clone came up once. The V call is TRBV4-2, the J call TRBJ1-2, with D hard to call. This CDR3 comprises 18 residues. The V end lost 0 bases, the J end lost 0 bases, and 17 bases lay between the germline ends. Germline V gene data show CDR1 as LGHNA and CDR2 as YNFKEQ. As DNA, the CDR3 is TGTGCCAGCAGCCAAGATCTAGGCTCCTCTTCTACTAACTATGGCTACACCTTC. It translates to CASSQDLGSSSTNYGYTF.

This clone was seen a handful of times. The CDR3 DNA sequence: TGTGCCAGCAGTTACTCGAGTATAGGCATACACAATGAGCAGTTCTTC. Translation gives CASSYSSIGIHNEQFF. The chain couples TRBV6-2 or TRBV6-3 to TRBJ2-1; D is unresolved. CDR3 length equals 16 residues. CDR1 and CDR2 from the germline V gene are MNHEY and SVGEGT. Trimming left V 0 bases short and J 5 bases short, with 14 bases between.

This clone was seen more than once but under ten times. The CDR3 loop reads CASTTRPDYEQYF. Here the CDR3 DNA reads TGTGCCAGCACCACCCGGCCCGATTACGAGCAGTACTTC. The chain is built from TRBV2 and TRBJ2-7; D is undetermined. Germline values: CDR1 SNHLY, CDR2 FYNNEI. The CDR3 is made up of 13 amino acids. Trimming shortened V by 7 bases and J by 4 bases, and 14 bases separated the two germline ends.

The J gene is TRBJ2-3, the V gene TRBV6-2 or TRBV6-3; 11 bases fit TRBD2. Germline assignment: CDR1 MNHEY and CDR2 SVGEGT. V shed 5 bases and J 0 bases; nucleotides not matched to a gene: 4. The CDR3 contains 16 residues. The CDR3 region is CASSLRLAGSTDTQYF. CDR3 DNA: TGTGCCAGCAGTCTAAGACTAGCGGGAAGCACAGATACGCAGTATTTT.